The 8 T cell receptor beta chains reported below all come from one sample, sequenced in a study of beta chain features in type 1 diabetes. Notes on the study in general: TCRB CDR3s from Type 1 diabetes patients were moderately but significantly shorter in all four CD4+ subsets.

Every bit of the isolated RNA underwent reverse transcription, so sequencing read expressed TCRB transcripts. Generated by immunoSEQ multiplex PCR, the TCRdb table keeps only in-frame clones and is missing some. The data show about 160,000 clones, 9% seen once. These receptors lack a known antigen. Material: central memory CD4+ T cells from blood. The receptors come from a woman between 25 and 40 years old with type 1 diabetes.

The rearrangement uses TRBV27 and TRBJ2-5; D gene ambiguous. CDR1 and CDR2 from the germline V gene are MNHEY and SMNVEV (reference sequence). The CDR3 spans 12 residues. Trimming shortened V by 3 bases and J by 0 bases, and 2 bases separated the two germline ends. CDR3: CASSFDQETQYF. CDR3 DNA sequence: TGTGCCAGCAGTTTCGACCAAGAGACCCAGTACTTC.

This clone was observed a few times. The V and J genes are TRBV7-2 and TRBJ1-2; no clear D gene. Trimming shortened V by 5 bases and J by 0 bases, and 13 bases separated the two germline ends. The CDR3 consists of 15 residues. Germline V lookup: CDR1 SGHTA, CDR2 FQGNSA. CDR3 DNA: TGTGCCAGCAGCGTCGACACAGTCTCTAACTATGGCTACACCTTC. As protein: CASSVDTVSNYGYTF. The variable domain in full, with the rest retrieved from reference TRBV7-2 and TRBJ1-2, is GAGVSQSPSNKVTEKGKDVELRCDPISGHTALYWYRQSLGQGLEFLIYFQGNSAPDKSGLPSDRFSAERTGGSVSTLTIQRTQQEDSAVYLCASSVDTVSNYGYTFGSGTRLTVV.

This clone was detected a few times. This sequence joins TRBV18 and TRBJ2-7; D is perhaps TRBD2 (6 bases). The germline CDR1 and CDR2 sequences are KGHSH and LQKENI. With 1 base removed from V and 6 bases from J, the gap between germline ends came to 10 bases. This CDR3 is 13 amino acids long. The CDR3 DNA reads TGTGCCAGCTCACCACTGACTAGAATCGAGCAGTACTTC. Protein product: CASSPLTRIEQYF.

This chain connects TRBV6-1 to TRBJ1-1; 8 bases map to TRBD1. CDR1 and CDR2 (germline): MNHNS, SASEGT. J was trimmed by 7 bases and V by 5 bases; bases with no gene match: 6. The CDR3 extends over 13 amino acids. The CDR3: CASSSDRGIEAFF. As DNA, the CDR3 is TGTGCCAGCAGTTCTGACAGGGGTATTGAAGCTTTCTTT.

The sample holds a few counts of this clone. The chain has TRBV21-1 and TRBJ1-5; the D segment call TRBD1 is taken from the table without a DNA check. TRBV21-1 is a recognized pseudogene. The CDR3 is 11 residues long. CDR3 in amino acids: CASSRTVAQHF. The DNA for the CDR3 is TGTGCCAGCAGCCGGACAGTTGCCCAGCATTTT.

The chain recombines TRBV5-4 with TRBJ2-1; 7 nucleotides match TRBD2. This CDR3 comprises 16 residues. Germline CDR1 is SGHNT and CDR2 is YYREEE (reference sequence). With V trimmed by 0 bases and J by 6 bases, 9 bases remained unmatched. The CDR3, as DNA: TGTGCCAGCAGCTTGGACGTCTTTACGGGAGGCAATGAGCAGTTCTTC. Amino acid sequence: CASSLDVFTGGNEQFF.

This clone showed up just a few times. The chain couples TRBV4-2 to TRBJ2-3; 7 bases fit TRBD2. J was trimmed by 0 bases and V by 5 bases; bases with no gene match: 5. Germline V gene sequence: CDR1 LGHNA, CDR2 YNFKEQ. This CDR3 is built from 15 residues. The CDR3 here is CASSLTSRSTDTQYF. The CDR3 bases are TGTGCCAGCAGCTTGACTAGCCGGAGCACAGATACGCAGTATTTT.

The chain employs TRBV30 and TRBJ2-7, with D uncertain. Trimming took 3 bases from V and 3 from J, leaving 6 bases between them. The CDR3 length is 11 residues. Per germline, CDR1 GTSNPN and CDR2 SVGIG (reference sequence). This chain's CDR3 is CAWSLSYEQYF. The CDR3 DNA sequence: TGTGCCTGGAGCCTCAGCTACGAGCAGTACTTC.